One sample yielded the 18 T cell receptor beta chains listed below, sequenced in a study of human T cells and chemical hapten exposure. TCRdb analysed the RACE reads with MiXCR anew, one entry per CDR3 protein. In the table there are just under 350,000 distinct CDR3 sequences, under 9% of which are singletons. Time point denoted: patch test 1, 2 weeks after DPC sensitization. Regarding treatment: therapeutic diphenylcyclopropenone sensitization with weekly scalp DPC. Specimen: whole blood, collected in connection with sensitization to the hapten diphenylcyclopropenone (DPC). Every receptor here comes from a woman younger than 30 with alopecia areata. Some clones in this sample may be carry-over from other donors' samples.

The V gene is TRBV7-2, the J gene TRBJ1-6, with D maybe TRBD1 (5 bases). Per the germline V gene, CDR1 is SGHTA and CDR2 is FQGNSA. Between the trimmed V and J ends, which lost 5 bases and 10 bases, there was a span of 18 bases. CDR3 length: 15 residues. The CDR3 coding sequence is TGTGCCAGCAGCCCCCCGGGAGGGGTGGGCTCACCCCTCCACTTT. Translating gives CASSPPGGVGSPLHF.

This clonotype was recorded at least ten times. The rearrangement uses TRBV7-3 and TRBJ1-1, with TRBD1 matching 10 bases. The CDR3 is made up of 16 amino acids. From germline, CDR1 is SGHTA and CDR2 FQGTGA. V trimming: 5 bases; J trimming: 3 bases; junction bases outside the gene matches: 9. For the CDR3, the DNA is TGTGCCAGCAGCCCGCGGAGGACAGGGGGAGACACTGAAGCTTTCTTT. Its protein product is CASSPRRTGGDTEAFF.

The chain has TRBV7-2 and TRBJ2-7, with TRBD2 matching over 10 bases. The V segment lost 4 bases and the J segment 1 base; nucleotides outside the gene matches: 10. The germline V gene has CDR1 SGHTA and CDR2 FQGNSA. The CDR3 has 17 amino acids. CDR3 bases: TGTGCCAGCAGCTGGAGGGCTAGCGGGGGTGAATCCTACGAGCAGTACTTC. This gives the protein CASSWRASGGESYEQYF.

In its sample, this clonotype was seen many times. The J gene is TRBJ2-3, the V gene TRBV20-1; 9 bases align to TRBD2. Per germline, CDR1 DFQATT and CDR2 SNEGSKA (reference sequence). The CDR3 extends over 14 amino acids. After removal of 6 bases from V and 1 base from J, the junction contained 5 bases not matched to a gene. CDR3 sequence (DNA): TGCAGTGCCCCTTTAGCGGGGGGCACAGATACGCAGTATTTT. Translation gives CSAPLAGGTDTQYF.

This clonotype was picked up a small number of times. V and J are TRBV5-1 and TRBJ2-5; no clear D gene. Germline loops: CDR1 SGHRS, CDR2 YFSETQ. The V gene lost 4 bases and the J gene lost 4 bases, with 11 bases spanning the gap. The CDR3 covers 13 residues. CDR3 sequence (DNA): TGCGCCAGCAGCGTAAGCGTTGGAGAGACCCAGTACTTC. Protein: CASSVSVGETQYF.

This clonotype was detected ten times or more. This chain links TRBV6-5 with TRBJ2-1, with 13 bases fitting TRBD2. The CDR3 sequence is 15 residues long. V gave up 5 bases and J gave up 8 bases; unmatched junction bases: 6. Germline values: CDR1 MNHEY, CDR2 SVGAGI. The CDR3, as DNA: TGTGCCAGCAGTGACGGGACTAGCGGGACCGATGAGCAGTTCTTC. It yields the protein CASSDGTSGTDEQFF.

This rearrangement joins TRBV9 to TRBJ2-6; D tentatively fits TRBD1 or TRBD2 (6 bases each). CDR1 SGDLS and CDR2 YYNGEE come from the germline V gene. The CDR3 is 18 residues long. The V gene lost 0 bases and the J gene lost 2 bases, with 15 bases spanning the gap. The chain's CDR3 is CASSVEPGAQPGANVLTF. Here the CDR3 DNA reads TGTGCCAGCAGCGTAGAACCGGGGGCCCAACCTGGGGCCAACGTCCTGACTTTC.

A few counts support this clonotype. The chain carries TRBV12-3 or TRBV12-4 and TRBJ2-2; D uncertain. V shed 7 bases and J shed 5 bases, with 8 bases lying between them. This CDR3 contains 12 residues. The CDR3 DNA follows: TGTGCCAGCACCGAATTTACCGGGGAGCTGTTTTTT. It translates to CASTEFTGELFF.

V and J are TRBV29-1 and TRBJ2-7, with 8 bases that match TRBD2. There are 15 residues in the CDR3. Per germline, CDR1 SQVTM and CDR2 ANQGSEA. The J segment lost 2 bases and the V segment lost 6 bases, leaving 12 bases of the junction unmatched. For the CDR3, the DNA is TGCAGCGTCCTTCCCGCCGGGACTAGTACCTACGAGCAGTACTTC. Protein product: CSVLPAGTSTYEQYF.

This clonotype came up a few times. The CDR3 nucleotides read TGCAGCGTTGAAGAACGGACTGCCAAGGGGGCCGGGGAGCTGTTTTTT. It is translated as CSVEERTAKGAGELFF. The rearrangement links TRBV29-1 to TRBJ2-2; D is perhaps TRBD1 (6 bases). The CDR3 is 16 residues long. Per germline, CDR1 SQVTM and CDR2 ANQGSEA. The germline V and J ends were trimmed by 0 bases and 6 bases, with 17 bases remaining between them.

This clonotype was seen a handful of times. CDR3 amino acids: CASSLNGQGNNSPLHF. The CDR3 DNA sequence: TGTGCCAGCTCACTTAACGGACAGGGGAATAATTCACCCCTCCACTTT. The V call is TRBV18, the J call TRBJ1-6, with 9 bases fitting TRBD1. Trimming cost V 4 bases and J 5 bases; bases outside gene matches: 6. The CDR3 sequence is 16 residues long. CDR1 is KGHSH and CDR2 is LQKENI in the germline V gene.

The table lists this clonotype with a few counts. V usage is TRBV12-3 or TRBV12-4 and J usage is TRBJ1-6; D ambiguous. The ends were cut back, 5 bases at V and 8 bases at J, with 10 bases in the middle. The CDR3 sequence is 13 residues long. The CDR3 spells CASSPRADSPLHF. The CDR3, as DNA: TGTGCCAGCAGTCCACGGGCAGATTCACCCCTCCACTTT.

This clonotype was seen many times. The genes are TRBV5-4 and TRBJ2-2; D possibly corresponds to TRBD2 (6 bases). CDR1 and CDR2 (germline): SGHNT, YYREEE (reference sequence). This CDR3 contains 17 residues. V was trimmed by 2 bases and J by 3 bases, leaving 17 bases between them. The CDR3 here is CASSFPGAGEDTGELFF. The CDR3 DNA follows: TGTGCCAGCAGCTTCCCGGGAGCCGGAGAGGACACCGGGGAGCTGTTTTTT.

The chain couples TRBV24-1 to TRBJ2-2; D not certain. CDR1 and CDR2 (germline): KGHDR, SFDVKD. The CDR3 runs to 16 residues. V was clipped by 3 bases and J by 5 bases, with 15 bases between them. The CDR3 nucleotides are TGTGCCACCAGTGATATCCACTCGCCTGGAACCGGGGAGCTGTTTTTT. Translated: CATSDIHSPGTGELFF.

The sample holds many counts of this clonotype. The CDR3 DNA reads as TGTGCCAGTAGTATAACCACCACAGATACGCAGTATTTT. This gives the protein CASSITTTDTQYF. The genes are TRBV19 and TRBJ2-3; D is ambiguous. The CDR3 is 13 residues long. The ends were cut back, 2 bases at V and 2 bases at J, with 5 bases in the middle. CDR1 and CDR2 from the germline V gene are LNHDA and SQIVND (reference sequence). The whole variable domain, remainder taken from reference TRBV19 and TRBJ2-3, is DGGITQSPKYLFRKEGQNVTLSCEQNLNHDAMYWYRQDPGQGLRLIYYSQIVNDFQKGDIAEGYSVSREKKESFPLTVTSAQKNPTAFYLCASSITTTDTQYFGPGTRLTVL.

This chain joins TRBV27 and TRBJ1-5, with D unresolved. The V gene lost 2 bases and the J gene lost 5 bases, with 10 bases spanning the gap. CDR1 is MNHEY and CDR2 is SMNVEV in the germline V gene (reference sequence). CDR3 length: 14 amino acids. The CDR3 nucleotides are TGTGCCAGCAGTTTAGACGGGCCGCATCAGCCCCAGCATTTT. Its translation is CASSLDGPHQPQHF.

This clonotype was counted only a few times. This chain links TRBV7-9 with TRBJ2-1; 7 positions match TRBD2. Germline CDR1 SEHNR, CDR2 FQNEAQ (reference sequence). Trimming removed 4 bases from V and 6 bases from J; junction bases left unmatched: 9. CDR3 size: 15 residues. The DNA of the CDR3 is TGTGCCAGCAGCTCGGGGACTACTCTCTCCAATGAGCAGTTCTTC. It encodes CASSSGTTLSNEQFF.

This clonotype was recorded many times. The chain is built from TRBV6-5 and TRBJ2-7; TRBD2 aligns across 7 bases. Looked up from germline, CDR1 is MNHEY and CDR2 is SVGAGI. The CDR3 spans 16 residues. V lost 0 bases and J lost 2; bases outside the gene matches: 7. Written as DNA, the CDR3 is TGTGCCAGCAGTTACTCGATCAGCGGGGCCACCTACGAGCAGTACTTC. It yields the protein CASSYSISGATYEQYF.